The 23 T cell receptor beta chains given below trace back to one sample, sequenced in a study of naive and memory T cell subsets. Findings and caveats of the study: Naive repertoires, especially CD8, held a few larger clonotypes, possibly memory cells re-expressing CD45RA.

These receptors' targets are unknown. An equimolar mix of two oligonucleotides served as the beta constant-region primer for TRBC1 and TRBC2. Four rounds of PCR amplified the ligated cDNA using nested alpha and beta constant-region primers plus SP2. TCRdb independently ran MiXCR on the UMI-ligation and nested PCR reads; one entry per CDR3 protein. The sample holds 140,000 to 150,000 distinct CDR3 sequences, roughly 22% seen once. Sequencing used naive CD4+ T cells from blood. Every receptor here comes from a human donor in good health.

This clonotype showed up just a few times. This chain links TRBV19 with TRBJ2-5; TRBD1 might be the D (5 bases). CDR1 and CDR2 (germline): LNHDA, SQIVND (reference sequence). Trimming cost V 4 bases and J 2 bases, with 11 bases left between them. This CDR3 is built from 14 residues. CDR3 amino acids: CASSTQGTQETQYF. For the CDR3, the DNA is TGTGCCAGTAGTACCCAGGGTACACAAGAGACCCAGTACTTC.

The chain links TRBV12-3 or TRBV12-4 to TRBJ2-5; D perhaps matches TRBD1 (6 bases). This CDR3 region has 13 residues. V lost 6 bases, J lost 5 bases, and 13 bases lay in between. For the CDR3, the DNA is TGTGCCAGCAGGGTTTCAGGGGCCGAGACCCAGTACTTC. Translation gives CASRVSGAETQYF.

The J gene is TRBJ2-2, the V gene TRBV6-5; tentatively, D is TRBD1 or TRBD2 (6 bases each). Germline V CDR1 and CDR2: MNHEY, SVGAGI. V lost 6 bases, J lost 1 base, and 12 bases lay in between. The length of the CDR3 is 15 residues. CDR3 nucleotides: TGTGCCAGCAGGAGGGGGGACAAGAACACCGGGGAGCTGTTTTTT. Amino acid sequence: CASRRGDKNTGELFF.

This clonotype was counted a few times. The rearrangement links TRBV3-1 to TRBJ2-3; D is perhaps TRBD1 (6 bases). This CDR3 spans 15 amino acids. Germline V CDR1 and CDR2: LGHDT, YNNKEL (reference sequence). V lost 3 bases to trimming and J lost 2 bases, with 12 bases between them. For the CDR3, the DNA is TGTGCCAGCAGCCACCTAAGGGGGACCACAGATACGCAGTATTTT. This encodes CASSHLRGTTDTQYF.

The chain uses TRBV29-1 and TRBJ2-3; 7 bases are a match to TRBD1. The V gene end was trimmed by 5 bases and the J gene end by 2 bases; junction bases not matched to a gene: 4. The CDR3 has 13 residues. Looked up from germline, CDR1 is SQVTM and CDR2 is ANQGSEA. The CDR3, as DNA: TGCAGCGTTAGGGGGCAGGTCACAGATACGCAGTATTTT. This sequence encodes CSVRGQVTDTQYF.

The table lists this clonotype with a few counts. J is TRBJ1-3 and V is TRBV6-5; D gene uncertain. V was cut by 5 bases and J by 0 bases, with 14 bases left in between. CDR3 length: 16 amino acids. Germline assignment: CDR1 MNHEY and CDR2 SVGAGI. DNA for the CDR3: TGTGCCAGCAGTCCTCAGTTACAGCTCTCTGGAAACACCATATATTTT. It is translated as CASSPQLQLSGNTIYF.

DNA for the CDR3: TGCGCCAGCAGCCAAGTGGCAGACTTATCCACAGATACGCAGTATTTT. This codes for CASSQVADLSTDTQYF. The rearrangement links TRBV4-1 to TRBJ2-3; D not resolved. CDR3 length: 16 residues. V dropped 1 base and J dropped 2 bases, with 13 bases sitting between them. Germline V CDR1 and CDR2: MGHRA, YSYEKL.

V usage is TRBV11-1 and J usage is TRBJ2-1; D unresolved. The V and J ends lost 7 bases and 6 bases respectively, with 7 bases between them. Germline CDR1 and CDR2: SGHAT and FQDESV (reference sequence). This CDR3 has 11 amino acids. The chain's CDR3 is CASTHANEQFF. The CDR3 coding sequence is TGTGCCAGCACCCACGCCAATGAGCAGTTCTTC.

V gene TRBV28 combines with J gene TRBJ2-4; D gene uncertain. This CDR3 spans 12 amino acids. With 6 bases removed from V and 8 bases from J, the gap between germline ends came to 11 bases. Germline loops: CDR1 MDHEN, CDR2 SYDVKM. The CDR3 DNA sequence: TGTGCCAGCAGCCCCGAATGGGACATTCAGTACTTC. It encodes CASSPEWDIQYF.

The sample holds a few counts of this clonotype. The J gene is TRBJ1-1, the V gene TRBV28; TRBD1 might be the D (6 bases). V gave up 7 bases and J gave up 3 bases, with 21 bases separating them. The CDR3 runs 16 residues. Looked up from germline, CDR1 is MDHEN and CDR2 is SYDVKM. As DNA, the CDR3 is TGTGCCAGCACGCCTCACCCGGGGGCCGGGGACACTGAAGCTTTCTTT. This translates into CASTPHPGAGDTEAFF.

The chain recombines TRBV11-2 with TRBJ1-6, with 10 bases fitting TRBD1. The J segment lost 10 bases and the V segment lost 5 bases, leaving 5 bases of the junction unmatched. Germline assignment: CDR1 SGHAT and CDR2 FQNNGV. There are 14 residues in the CDR3. The CDR3 DNA follows: TGTGCCAGCAGCCGCCGGGACAGGGGATCACCCCTCCACTTT. This codes for CASSRRDRGSPLHF.

This rearrangement joins TRBV14 to TRBJ2-5; D is ambiguous. Trimming left V 2 bases short and J 1 base short, with 11 bases between. Germline CDR1 is SGHDN and CDR2 is FVKESK. The CDR3 sequence is 15 residues long. CDR3 coding DNA: TGTGCCAGCAGCCAATTTGGCGGCGTCCAAGAGACCCAGTACTTC. This encodes CASSQFGGVQETQYF.

The rearrangement joins TRBV19 to TRBJ2-4, with TRBD2 matching over 9 bases. Germline loops: CDR1 LNHDA, CDR2 SQIVND (reference sequence). J was trimmed by 1 base and V by 7 bases; bases with no gene match: 5. This CDR3 is built from 15 residues. CDR3 residues: CASNSGSGAKNIQYF. The CDR3 DNA reads TGTGCCAGTAATAGCGGGAGTGGTGCCAAAAACATTCAGTACTTC.

This clonotype was picked up a small number of times. This chain's CDR3 is CASSLGGVSTASYNEQFF. The CDR3 nucleotides read TGTGCCAGCAGCTTAGGAGGAGTAAGCACGGCTTCCTACAATGAGCAGTTCTTC. V and J are TRBV7-2 and TRBJ2-1, with D unresolved. Trimming pared 1 base from V and 1 base from J, leaving 17 bases between. The CDR3 is 18 amino acids. Germline values: CDR1 SGHTA, CDR2 FQGNSA.

The V call is TRBV9, the J call TRBJ1-1; TRBD1 matches at 7 bases. The trim removed 5 bases at V and 4 bases at J, leaving 5 bases unmatched. The CDR3 has 13 amino acids. Germline lookup yields CDR1 SGDLS and CDR2 YYNGEE. CDR3: CASSQTGLTEAFF. The CDR3 DNA is TGTGCCAGCAGTCAGACAGGGCTCACTGAAGCTTTCTTT.

The J gene is TRBJ2-1, the V gene TRBV3-1; no reliable D call. With 4 bases removed from V and 12 bases from J, the gap between germline ends came to 10 bases. The CDR3 is 11 residues long. Per the germline V gene, CDR1 is LGHDT and CDR2 is YNNKEL (reference sequence). The CDR3 loop reads CASSLGVVQFF. Written as DNA, the CDR3 is TGTGCCAGCAGCCTCGGCGTCGTGCAGTTCTTC.

This rearrangement joins TRBV20-1 to TRBJ2-6, with a possible D match to TRBD1 (6 bases). This CDR3 contains 15 residues. CDR1 is DFQATT and CDR2 is SNEGSKA in the germline V gene (reference sequence). V was trimmed by 6 bases and J by 3 bases, leaving 15 bases between them. CDR3 in amino acids: CSAASAGVGANVLTF. CDR3 bases: TGCAGTGCCGCCTCAGCAGGGGTTGGGGCCAACGTCCTGACTTTC.

V usage is TRBV28 and J usage is TRBJ1-1; 10 bases align to TRBD1. Germline V CDR1 and CDR2: MDHEN, SYDVKM. J lost 4 bases, V lost 5 bases, and 7 bases had no gene match. The CDR3 has 15 amino acids. The CDR3, as DNA: TGTGCCAGCAGTCGGGACAGGGGCAGGGGCACTGAAGCTTTCTTT. Residues: CASSRDRGRGTEAFF.

V and J are TRBV6-6 and TRBJ2-2; D not certain. The CDR3 extends over 16 amino acids. CDR1 and CDR2 (germline): MNHNY, SVGAGI (reference sequence). Deletions cut 0 bases from V and 4 bases from J, with 12 bases between. DNA for the CDR3: TGTGCCAGCAGTTACTCTCGACTGTCCCCCACCGGGGAGCTGTTTTTT. Translation gives CASSYSRLSPTGELFF.

The V call is TRBV28, the J call TRBJ2-2, with 8 bases matching TRBD2. This CDR3 comprises 15 residues. V dropped 7 bases and J dropped 0; count of bases not matched to a gene: 4. CDR1 is MDHEN, CDR2 SYDVKM, per germline. CDR3 DNA: TGTGCCAGCAACCGGGGGGGGGCGAACACCGGGGAGCTGTTTTTT. It yields the protein CASNRGGANTGELFF.

This chain uses TRBV14 with TRBJ2-3; D might be TRBD2 (5 bases). CDR1 is SGHDN, CDR2 FVKESK, per germline. The ends were cut back, 3 bases at V and 8 bases at J, with 9 bases in the middle. CDR3 size: 12 residues. The CDR3 sequence is CASSHGRGTQYF. In nucleotides, the CDR3 is TGTGCCAGCAGCCACGGACGGGGTACGCAGTATTTT. Combining the CDR3 with reference TRBV14 and TRBJ2-3 gives the whole variable domain EAGVTQFPSHSVIEKGQTVTLRCDPISGHDNLYWYRRVMGKEIKFLLHFVKESKQDESGMPNNRFLAERTGGTYSTLKVQPAELEDSGVYFCASSHGRGTQYFGPGTRLTVL.

This clonotype occurred many times. J is TRBJ2-7 and V is TRBV29-1, with D maybe TRBD2 (7 bases). The CDR3 is 16 residues long. Trimming pared 6 bases from V and 3 bases from J, leaving 24 bases between. Germline V CDR1 and CDR2: SQVTM, ANQGSEA. CDR3 in amino acids: CSVVGTIRGGDYEQYF. The CDR3, as DNA: TGCAGCGTCGTGGGGACAATCCGAGGGGGGGACTACGAGCAGTACTTC.

The chain carries TRBV21-1 and TRBJ2-1; TRBD1, the D gene given by the table, was not confirmed from the DNA. TRBV21-1 represents a pseudogene. This CDR3 is 15 amino acids long. CDR3: CASIPDRLLYNEQFF. The DNA for the CDR3 is TGTGCCAGCATCCCAGACAGGCTCCTCTACAATGAGCAGTTCTTC.